Below, 25 T cell receptor beta chains from the same sample are listed, as sequenced in a study of T cell clonality in common variable immunodeficiency. General observations from the study: In common variable immunodeficiency, TCR beta chains reportedly carried fewer deletions and N-nucleotide insertions.

Their antigen targets remain unknown. Produced via immunoSEQ multiplex PCR; TCRdb's table is partial and in-frame only. This repertoire holds about 33,000 clones, and none appear only once. Sequencing used peripheral blood mononuclear cells. These receptors were collected from a human donor with common variable immunodeficiency.

This clone appeared a few times. Read sequence stops 3 residues before the CDR3 end, and the germline J gene provides the missing end. This sequence joins TRBV30 and TRBJ2-7; 9 bases are shared with TRBD1. This CDR3 is built from 15 residues. The ends lost 0 bases at V and 1 base at J; junction bases unmatched: 4. Germline CDR1 is GTSNPN and CDR2 is SVGIG (reference sequence). The CDR3 bases that were read are TGTGCCTGGAGTGTACAGGGACAGGGATCCTACGAG. Translation: CAWSVQGQGSYE. The full CDR3 protein is CAWSVQGQGSYEQYF.

The sample holds a few counts of this clone. The sequenced fragment ends 3 residues before the CDR3 boundary, so the rest is inferred from the germline J gene. The chain is built from TRBV19 and TRBJ1-1, with TRBD1 matching 12 bases. With V trimmed by 8 bases and J by 0 bases, 1 base remained unmatched. Germline CDR1 is LNHDA and CDR2 is SQIVND (reference sequence). This CDR3 is 14 amino acids long. The sequenced CDR3 bases are TGTGCCAGTGGGACAGGGGGCATGAACACTGAA. Its translation: CASGTGGMNTE. The CDR3 as a whole reads CASGTGGMNTEAFF.

This clone was seen ten or more times. The sequence runs out 3 residues before the end of the CDR3; the remainder is reconstructed from the germline J gene. The V gene is TRBV10-1, the J gene TRBJ1-5; D is uncertain. The CDR3 runs 13 residues. V lost 4 bases and J 6 bases, leaving 10 bases between the germline ends. In germline, CDR1 is WNHNN, CDR2 SYGVQD (reference sequence). The DNA read from the CDR3 is TGCGCCAGCAGTGCGAGAGAGGGTCAGCCC. Protein: CASSAREGQP. The complete CDR3 protein is CASSAREGQPQHF.

This clone came up many times. The read gets to within 3 residues of the CDR3 end, and the germline J gene fills in the rest. The rearrangement links TRBV19 to TRBJ2-5; D remains unclear. The CDR3 is 13 residues long. Per the germline V gene, CDR1 is LNHDA and CDR2 is SQIVND (reference sequence). The germline V and J ends were trimmed by 3 bases and 3 bases, with 8 bases remaining between them. The CDR3 sequence is CASSIRPEETQYF. The part of the CDR3 DNA that was read is TGTGCCAGTAGTATCAGGCCAGAAGAGACC.

In the case of this clone: The sequence runs out 3 residues before the end of the CDR3; the remainder is reconstructed from the germline J gene. The chain carries TRBV19 and TRBJ2-2, with D possibly matching TRBD2 (5 bases). The CDR3 is 14 amino acids. V lost 9 bases and J lost 3, with 14 bases in between. Germline CDR1 and CDR2: LNHDA and SQIVND (reference sequence). This CDR3 reads CASTWTPDTGELFF. Partial CDR3 DNA: TGTGCCAGCACCTGGACTCCAGACACCGGGGAG.

There are many counts of this clone. From the germline J gene comes the end of the CDR3, since the read stops 3 residues before it. The chain joins TRBV2 to TRBJ1-1; TRBD1 matches 8 bases. The CDR3 length is 12 residues. V gave up 9 bases and J gave up 1 base; unmatched junction bases: 1. Germline V gene data show CDR1 as SNHLY and CDR2 as FYNNEI. The DNA read from the CDR3 is TGTGCCAGTGGACAGGGGAACACTGAA. The encoded protein is CASGQGNTE. The complete CDR3 sequence is CASGQGNTEAFF.

This clone was seen ten or more times. Read sequence stops 3 residues before the CDR3 end, and the germline J gene provides the missing end. J is TRBJ1-2 and V is TRBV5-5; D might be TRBD1 (6 bases). The CDR3 runs 15 residues. With 4 bases removed from V and 4 bases from J, the gap between germline ends came to 17 bases. CDR1 is SGHKS, CDR2 YYEKEE, per germline (reference sequence). This chain's CDR3 is CASSQGTPKVYGYTF. The CDR3 bases that were read are TGTGCCAGCAGCCAGGGGACACCGAAGGTCTATGGC. The full variable domain, with the rest looked up from reference TRBV5-5 and TRBJ1-2, is DAGVTQSPTHLIKTRGQQVTLRCSPISGHKSVSWYQQVLGQGPQFIFQYYEKEERGRGNFPDRFSARQFPNYSSELNVNALLLGDSALYLCASSQGTPKVYGYTFGSGTRLTVV.

Remarks on this clone: The read ends 3 residues early relative to the CDR3; the germline J gene fills the gap. The genes are TRBV7-9 and TRBJ2-3; D ambiguous. The CDR3 runs to 15 residues. V shed 5 bases and J shed 0 bases, with 12 bases lying between them. Germline CDR1 and CDR2: SEHNR and FQNEAQ (reference sequence). The CDR3 sequence is CASSPKQSSTDTQYF. The DNA read from the CDR3 is TGTGCCAGCAGCCCTAAGCAATCTAGCACAGATACG.

This clone was counted ten times or more. Read sequence stops 3 residues before the CDR3 end, and the germline J gene provides the missing end. V and J are TRBV20-1 and TRBJ1-2; TRBD1 matches 7 bases. This CDR3 has 14 residues. In germline, CDR1 is DFQATT, CDR2 SNEGSKA (reference sequence). The trim removed 3 bases at V and 2 bases at J, leaving 6 bases unmatched. CDR3 residues: CSASPTGKNYGYTF. The DNA read from the CDR3 is TGCAGTGCTAGTCCGACAGGGAAGAACTATGGC.

This clone was seen a few times. The read falls 3 residues short of the CDR3 end, and the missing part is taken from the germline J gene. The V and J genes are TRBV7-8 and TRBJ2-1; TRBD2 aligns across 8 bases. V lost 5 bases, J lost 5 bases, and 11 bases stayed unmatched. The germline V gene encodes CDR1 SGHVS and CDR2 FQNEAQ. The CDR3 is 16 residues long. The CDR3: CASSPLWGAGDNEQFF. The sequenced part of the CDR3 DNA is TGTGCCAGCAGCCCCCTTTGGGGAGCGGGGGACAATGAG.

This clone has more than one count but fewer than ten. The DNA ends 3 residues before the CDR3 does, and the rest of the CDR3 is filled in from the germline J gene. This rearrangement joins TRBV7-2 to TRBJ1-1; 7 nucleotides agree with TRBD1. The CDR3 covers 13 residues. V lost 2 bases to trimming and J lost 3 bases; unmatched junction nucleotides: 0. Germline CDR1 SGHTA, CDR2 FQGNSA. The sequenced CDR3 bases are TGTGCCAGCAGCTTAACAGGGGACACTGAA. It translates to CASSLTGDTE. The CDR3 reads in full as CASSLTGDTEAFF.

About this clone itself: The CDR3 is cut off 3 residues early in the read; its end comes from the germline J gene. This chain connects TRBV7-8 to TRBJ2-3, with 9 nucleotides matching TRBD1. This CDR3 comprises 15 residues. The V gene end was trimmed by 5 bases and the J gene end by 4 bases; junction bases not matched to a gene: 7. Germline CDR1 and CDR2: SGHVS and FQNEAQ. CDR3 DNA (partial): TGTGCCAGCAGCGCTCGACAGGGGGTGGCAGATACG. It is translated as CASSARQGVADT. The CDR3 reads in full as CASSARQGVADTQYF.

In the case of this clone: Read coverage stops 3 residues before the CDR3 terminus; the germline J gene supplies the remainder. V usage is TRBV5-1 and J usage is TRBJ2-5; 8 nucleotides agree with TRBD2. Germline assignment: CDR1 SGHRS and CDR2 YFSETQ. Unmatched junction bases numbered 11, after V lost 0 bases and J lost 4 bases. The CDR3 totals 17 residues. The covered CDR3 bases are TGCGCCAGCAGCTTGGATATCAGAAGCGGGGGAGGAGAGACC. It translates to CASSLDIRSGGGET. The whole CDR3 region reads CASSLDIRSGGGETQYF.

This clone turned up a few times. The read halts 3 residues ahead of the CDR3 end, with the missing end drawn from the germline J gene. The gene calls are TRBV6-2 or TRBV6-3 and TRBJ1-5; unclear D gene. Germline lookup yields CDR1 MNHEY and CDR2 SVGEGT. The CDR3 spans 15 residues. Trimming took 2 bases from V and 0 from J, leaving 8 bases between them. The CDR3 sequence: CASSYRGYSNQPQHF. The part of the CDR3 DNA that was read is TGTGCCAGCAGTTACCGGGGTTATAGCAATCAGCCC.

This clone is medium-sized within its sample. The read ends 3 residues before the CDR3 terminus; that terminus is restored from the germline J gene. This rearrangement joins TRBV29-1 to TRBJ2-7, with a weak D call TRBD1 (8 bases). This CDR3 region has 13 residues. V shed 6 bases and J shed 4 bases, with 16 bases lying between them. CDR1 and CDR2 (germline): SQVTM, ANQGSEA. The CDR3: CSVEGGTGYEQYF. CDR3 bases read: TGCAGCGTCGAGGGGGGGACAGGTTACGAG.

This clone occurred many times. The read terminates 3 residues ahead of where the CDR3 ends, so the germline J gene completes it. This chain uses TRBV2 with TRBJ1-2; a weak D match, TRBD1 (6 bases). The CDR3 has 15 residues. Per germline, CDR1 SNHLY and CDR2 FYNNEI. The germline V and J ends were trimmed by 0 bases and 4 bases, with 12 bases remaining between them. CDR3 bases read: TGTGCCAGCAGTGAAGCGCGCGGGGGCGGCTATGGC. Protein product: CASSEARGGGYG. The entire CDR3 protein reads CASSEARGGGYGYTF.

This clone was found many times. Sequencing ends 3 residues short of the CDR3 end; the germline J gene provides the rest. The chain recombines TRBV7-8 with TRBJ2-5, with TRBD1 identical over 9 bases. Germline loops: CDR1 SGHVS, CDR2 FQNEAQ. V trimming: 7 bases; J trimming: 5 bases; junction bases outside the gene matches: 8. This CDR3 is built from 14 residues. The covered CDR3 bases are TGTGCCAGCATCCAACAGGGGGCTCTGGAGACC. It specifies CASIQQGALET. The entire CDR3 protein reads CASIQQGALETQYF.

Worth noting for this clone: The CDR3 end lies 3 residues beyond the end of the read and is filled in from the germline J gene. The chain is built from TRBV18 and TRBJ2-5; 13 bases fit TRBD2. This CDR3 is built from 17 residues. J was trimmed by 1 base and V by 0 bases; bases with no gene match: 2. Germline assignment: CDR1 KGHSH and CDR2 LQKENI. The part of the CDR3 DNA that was read is TGTGCCAGCTCACCACCGGGACTAGCGGGAAGCCAAGAGACC. This gives the protein CASSPPGLAGSQET. The whole CDR3 is CASSPPGLAGSQETQYF.

As for this clone: The CDR3 is cut off 3 residues early in the read; its end comes from the germline J gene. V usage is TRBV2 and J usage is TRBJ2-3, with 14 positions matching TRBD2. The V gene end was trimmed by 1 base and the J gene end by 5 bases; junction bases not matched to a gene: 5. The CDR3 is 17 amino acids. Per germline, CDR1 SNHLY and CDR2 FYNNEI. The covered CDR3 bases are TGTGCCAGCAGTGAAGGGGGACTAGCGGGGGTGGGAGATACG. Protein: CASSEGGLAGVGDT. The whole CDR3 is CASSEGGLAGVGDTQYF.

This clone was observed at least ten times. The missing CDR3 end, 3 residues past where the read stops, is filled in from the germline J gene. V and J are TRBV7-2 and TRBJ1-5; D may be TRBD1 (5 bases). CDR1 and CDR2 from the germline V gene are SGHTA and FQGNSA. The CDR3 sequence is 16 residues long. The sequenced CDR3 bases are TGTGCAAGTCGCTTAGCGCGGGGGGGAAGCAATCAGCCC. Translating gives CASRLARGGSNQP. The full CDR3 sequence reads CASRLARGGSNQPQHF.

About this clone itself: The read finishes 3 residues shy of the CDR3 end, and the germline J gene is used to complete it. This chain joins TRBV7-2 and TRBJ1-2; possibly TRBD1 for D (5 bases). The CDR3 totals 15 residues. Germline CDR1 and CDR2: SGHTA and FQGNSA. Trimming shortened V by 4 bases and J by 3 bases, and 15 bases separated the two germline ends. The sequenced part of the CDR3 DNA is TGTGCCAGCAGCTCCAGGGCATTCATGGACTATGGC. This gives the protein CASSSRAFMDYG. The whole CDR3 region reads CASSSRAFMDYGYTF.

This clone is judged medium-sized (0.01 to 0.1%). With the read ending 3 residues before the CDR3 end, the germline J gene is used to fill in that end. This chain uses TRBV29-1 with TRBJ1-2; 7 bases agree with TRBD1. Germline V gene sequence: CDR1 SQVTM, CDR2 ANQGSEA. CDR3 size: 13 residues. The CDR3 protein is CSSVDSGGQGYTF. CDR3 bases read: TGCAGCAGCGTTGACTCAGGGGGACAAGGC.

As regards this clone: The read finishes 3 residues shy of the CDR3 end, and the germline J gene is used to complete it. The chain couples TRBV10-2 to TRBJ1-2; possible D gene TRBD1, 5 bases. Germline lookup yields CDR1 WSHSY and CDR2 SAAADI. The V end was cut by 5 bases, the J end by 4 bases, with 17 bases between. This CDR3 has 15 amino acids. The DNA read from the CDR3 is TGCGCCAGCAGTCCCCCCCCGCAGGGTCTCTATGGC. Translation gives CASSPPPQGLYG. The whole CDR3 is CASSPPPQGLYGYTF.

The sample holds many counts of this clone. The read halts 3 residues ahead of the CDR3 end, with the missing end drawn from the germline J gene. This chain uses TRBV20-1 with TRBJ1-1, with D possibly TRBD1 on 5 matching bases. This CDR3 is built from 13 residues. Per the germline V gene, CDR1 is DFQATT and CDR2 is SNEGSKA (reference sequence). Trimming removed 2 bases at V and 1 base at J, with 8 bases between. CDR3 DNA, as far as it was read: TGCAGTGCTAGACAGGGCGAGAACACTGAA. Protein sequence: CSARQGENTE. Given in full, the CDR3 is CSARQGENTEAFF.

This clone was counted at least ten times. The read ends 3 residues before the CDR3 terminus; that terminus is restored from the germline J gene. Other nucleotide sequences in the sample specify the same CDR3. V gene TRBV20-1 combines with J gene TRBJ1-6; the D gene is possibly TRBD1 (6 bases). The V and J ends lost 6 bases and 9 bases respectively, with 18 bases between them. The CDR3 runs 14 residues. Germline V CDR1 and CDR2: DFQATT, SNEGSKA (reference sequence). CDR3 bases read: TGCAGTGCCCCATCACCGGGGGGCGGTTCACCC. This codes for CSAPSPGGGSP. The whole CDR3 region reads CSAPSPGGGSPLHF.